One sample yielded the 26 T cell receptor beta chains listed below, sequenced in a study of tumor-infiltrating lymphocytes in primary liver carcinoma. The authors made TCR beta cDNA from 400 to 550 ng total RNA with a constant-region primer. Nested multiplex PCR, run for three rounds with slightly modified ARM-PCR, yielded TCR beta libraries. The first two PCR rounds used TRBV1-TRBV30 primers with a Cbeta primer, about 9 cycles each. TCRdb re-called the multiplex PCR reads with MiXCR, one entry per CDR3 protein. The sample has 330,000 or so distinct CDR3 sequences; roughly two thirds are singletons. Germline DNA was also extracted, while the blood RNA originated from unsorted whole blood. The sample consisted of peripheral blood. These receptors originate from a man in his forties with primary liver carcinoma and hepatitis B virus infection.

This clonotype was observed a few times. The genes are TRBV30 and TRBJ1-6; 7 bases are shared with TRBD1. V shed 5 bases and J 7 bases; nucleotides not matched to a gene: 5. The CDR3 extends over 13 amino acids. CDR1 and CDR2 (germline): GTSNPN, SVGIG (reference sequence). This CDR3 reads CAWAGQTNSPLHF. As DNA, the CDR3 is TGTGCCTGGGCGGGACAGACCAATTCACCCCTCCACTTT.

This clonotype was seen ten or more times. The rearrangement uses TRBV11-2 and TRBJ1-4; D is uncertain. Trimming cost V 1 base and J 5 bases, with 11 bases left between them. CDR1 and CDR2 from the germline V gene are SGHAT and FQNNGV. The CDR3 totals 15 residues. Here the CDR3 reads CASSLGPDSNEKLFF. The CDR3, as DNA: TGTGCCAGCAGCTTAGGCCCGGACTCAAATGAAAAACTGTTTTTT.

As to this clonotype: A much more abundant neighbour one base away suggests this may be a read error. The chain uses TRBV6-5 and TRBJ2-7; a weak D match, TRBD1 (6 bases). The CDR3 runs 15 residues. Germline V gene data show CDR1 as MNHEY and CDR2 as SVGAGI. CDR3 in DNA: TGTGCCAGCAGTTACGACACAGGGTCGGGGTACGAGCATTACTTC. This encodes CASSYDTGSGYEHYF.

On this clonotype itself: Being one base from a much bigger clone, this may be a read error. The chain has TRBV5-1 and TRBJ2-7; possibly TRBD1 or TRBD2 for D (5 bases each). The V gene's germline CDR1 is SGHRS and CDR2 YFSETQ. The CDR3 totals 14 residues. This CDR3 is CTSSFGALENEQYF. CDR3 bases: TGCACCAGCAGCTTCGGGGCCTTAGAAAACGAGCAGTACTTC.

This clonotype has more than one count but fewer than ten. The chain uses TRBV5-6 and TRBJ2-4; 9 bases are shared with TRBD1. There are 19 residues in the CDR3. The V and J ends lost 4 bases and 6 bases, in that order; junction bases with no gene match: 20. Germline V gene lookup returns CDR1 SGHDT and CDR2 YYEEEE. CDR3 loop: CASSARTGAAGLWGNIQYF. For the CDR3, the DNA is TGTGCCAGCAGCGCCCGGACAGGGGCAGCCGGATTGTGGGGAAACATTCAGTACTTC.

This clonotype was seen many times. The chain has TRBV11-2 and TRBJ2-7, with a possible D match to TRBD2 (6 bases). This CDR3 region has 14 residues. V was shortened by 5 bases and J by 0 bases, with 11 bases between the two germline ends. Germline-derived CDR1 and CDR2 are SGHAT and FQNNGV. The CDR3 reads CASSQDYSSYEQYF. CDR3 in DNA: TGTGCCAGCAGCCAGGACTATAGCTCCTACGAGCAGTACTTC.

The chain has TRBV12-3 or TRBV12-4 and TRBJ2-3, with D maybe TRBD1 (6 bases). The V end lost 6 bases, the J end lost 8 bases, and 18 bases lay between the germline ends. The CDR3 is 14 residues long. The CDR3 region is CASRDSGETVTQYF. In nucleotides, the CDR3 is TGTGCCAGCAGGGACTCAGGGGAGACTGTTACGCAGTATTTT.

As to this clonotype: Because the CDR3 is missing its conserved closing phenylalanine or tryptophan, this is likely a read error. The chain uses TRBV12-3 or TRBV12-4 and TRBJ1-6; D is ambiguous. The CDR3 spans 14 residues. The CDR3 DNA follows: TGTGTCAGCAGCCCCCCCGGGGATGGTTCACCCCTCCACCTT. Amino acids: CVSSPPGDGSPLHL.

To note about this clonotype: A read error is possible here, since a much larger clone lies one base away. Here the CDR3 DNA reads TGCGCCAGCAGCGACGACAGGGGAGGAAGCACCATATATTTT. The encoded protein is CASSDDRGGSTIYF. The chain links TRBV10-2 to TRBJ1-3; 8 bases line up with TRBD1. The CDR3 is made up of 14 amino acids. CDR1 WSHSY and CDR2 SAAADI come from the germline V gene.

With regard to this clonotype: The junction shows a germline mismatch at one end, possibly a read error. The chain links TRBV11-2 to TRBJ1-1, with 9 bases fitting TRBD1. Germline CDR1 SGHAT, CDR2 FQNNGV. CDR3 length equals 15 residues. The CDR3 reads CAGTLGRQGVSEALF. The CDR3, as DNA: TGTGCCGGCACCTTAGGCCGACAGGGGGTTAGTGAAGCTCTCTTT. Together with reference TRBV11-2 and TRBJ1-1, the CDR3 gives the full variable domain: EAGVAQSPRYKIIEKRQSVAFWCNPISGHATLYWYQQILGQGPKLLIQFQNNGVVDDSQLPKDRFSAERLKGVDSTLKIQPAKLEDSAVYLCAGTLGRQGVSEALFGQGTRLTVV.

This rearrangement joins TRBV9 to TRBJ2-7, with D possibly matching TRBD2 (5 bases). Germline V gene lookup returns CDR1 SGDLS and CDR2 YYNGEE. This CDR3 is 14 amino acids long. Deletions cut 0 bases from V and 4 bases from J, with 11 bases between. CDR3 region: CASSVGTLQYEQYF. CDR3 DNA: TGTGCCAGCAGCGTAGGGACTCTTCAGTACGAGCAGTACTTC.

In its sample, this clonotype was seen a few times. J is TRBJ1-2 and V is TRBV7-8; the match to TRBD1 covers 8 bases. This CDR3 is 14 amino acids long. The ends lost 7 bases at V and 4 bases at J; junction bases unmatched: 8. CDR1 is SGHVS, CDR2 FQNEAQ, per germline. CDR3 in amino acids: CASNPGGAGYGYTF. CDR3 nucleotides: TGTGCCAGCAATCCAGGGGGCGCAGGCTATGGCTACACCTTC.

In regard to this clonotype: One end of the junction fails to match germline, which may point to a read error. The J gene is TRBJ2-1, the V gene TRBV5-7; D remains unclear. TRBV5-7 is assigned to the ORF class and has an uncertain function. The CDR3 length is 16 residues. In DNA, the CDR3 is TGTGTCAGCAGCCTTTGCCCACCGAGCTCCTACAATGAGCAGTTCTTC. It specifies CVSSLCPPSSYNEQFF.

V gene TRBV18 combines with J gene TRBJ1-6; the D gene is possibly TRBD1 (6 bases). This CDR3 is 15 amino acids long. Between the trimmed V and J ends, which lost 3 bases and 8 bases, there was a span of 14 bases. Germline V gives CDR1 KGHSH, CDR2 LQKENI. CDR3 nucleotides: TGTGCCAGCTCACCCGGGACAAGCGGAGATTCACCCCTCCACTTT. It encodes CASSPGTSGDSPLHF.

The sample holds a few counts of this clonotype. V gene TRBV4-1 combines with J gene TRBJ1-4; D remains unclear. The V gene lost 1 base and the J gene lost 8 bases, with 11 bases spanning the gap. Germline CDR1 MGHRA, CDR2 YSYEKL. CDR3 size: 14 residues. The CDR3 nucleotides read TGCGCCAGCAGCCAAGTTGAGGGTAGGGAAAAACTGTTTTTT. This encodes CASSQVEGREKLFF.

The chain combines TRBV5-1 with TRBJ2-1; tentatively, D is TRBD2 (7 bases). CDR3 length: 13 amino acids. Trimming cost V 5 bases and J 8 bases, with 14 bases left between them. Germline values: CDR1 SGHRS, CDR2 YFSETQ. CDR3 protein: CASSFGGGHEQFF. The CDR3, as DNA: TGCGCCAGCAGTTTTGGGGGGGGCCATGAGCAGTTCTTC. Supplemented by reference TRBV5-1 and TRBJ2-1, the full variable domain reads KAGVTQTPRYLIKTRGQQVTLSCSPISGHRSVSWYQQTPGQGLQFLFEYFSETQRNKGNFPGRFSGRQFSNSRSEMNVSTLELGDSALYLCASSFGGGHEQFFGPGTRLTVL.

The chain has TRBV12-3 or TRBV12-4 and TRBJ2-7; a weak D match, TRBD1 (6 bases). The V end lost 10 bases, the J end lost 0 bases, and 19 bases lay between the germline ends. The CDR3 is made up of 15 amino acids. CDR3 protein: CATNPTPTGSYEQYF. In DNA form, the CDR3 reads TGTGCCACCAATCCTACCCCGACAGGCTCCTACGAGCAGTACTTC.

On this clonotype itself: This likely comes from a read error, as the CDR3 has no conserved phenylalanine or tryptophan at its end. The chain combines TRBV5-5 with TRBJ1-6; D unclear. This CDR3 has 14 amino acids. Germline lookup yields CDR1 SGHKS and CDR2 YYEKEE (reference sequence). V lost 1 base to trimming and J lost 7 bases, with 9 bases between them. This CDR3 is CASSLNRINSPLHC. DNA for the CDR3: TGTGCCAGCAGCTTGAACAGAATCAATTCACCCCTCCACTGT.

As regards this clonotype: A clone one base away is much larger, so this may be a read error. This chain connects TRBV6-6 to TRBJ1-5; 9 bases agree with TRBD1. CDR1 and CDR2 (germline): MNHNY, SVGAGI (reference sequence). This CDR3 contains 15 residues. This CDR3 is CSSSRDREWNQPQHF. CDR3 in DNA: TGTTCCAGCAGTAGGGACAGGGAATGGAATCAGCCCCAGCATTTT.

Turning to this clonotype: The junction departs from germline at one end; a sequencing error may be responsible. The chain combines TRBV12-3 or TRBV12-4 with TRBJ2-5; D perhaps matches TRBD2 (5 bases). The length of the CDR3 is 13 residues. The CDR3 DNA sequence: TGCGCCAGCAGTTTGGTGCAGACTAAGACCCGGTACTTC. As protein: CASSLVQTKTRYF.

The sample holds a few counts of this clonotype. V gene TRBV7-8 combines with J gene TRBJ2-2; TRBD2 matches 10 bases. The CDR3 is 15 amino acids. V was clipped by 6 bases and J by 4 bases; unmatched bases: 5. Germline CDR1 is SGHVS and CDR2 is FQNEAQ. The CDR3 nucleotides read TGTGCCAGCAGTATTAGCGGGAGGTCCACCGGGGAGCTGTTTTTT. It encodes CASSISGRSTGELFF.

Note on this clonotype: A much larger clone lies one base from this, so it may be a read error. The chain links TRBV11-1 to TRBJ1-6; D is possibly TRBD1 (5 bases). Trimming pared 5 bases from V and 11 bases from J, leaving 13 bases between. The CDR3 covers 13 residues. CDR1 is SGHAT and CDR2 is FQDESV in the germline V gene (reference sequence). The DNA of the CDR3 is TGTGCCAGCAGCCGGACACTGGTTACACCCCTCCACTTT. Translating it yields CASSRTLVTPLHF.

About this clonotype itself: The CDR3 carries no conserved terminal phenylalanine or tryptophan, so it likely arises from a read error. The rearrangement uses TRBV11-1 and TRBJ2-1; D is unclear. The germline V gene has CDR1 SGHAT and CDR2 FQDESV (reference sequence). The CDR3 totals 16 residues. CDR3 coding DNA: TGTCCCAGCAGCCCGGCCGTAAACGACCTTTACAATGAGCAGTTCTTA. This gives the protein CPSSPAVNDLYNEQFL.

For this clonotype: The junction departs from the called germline gene at one end, perhaps through a read error. The chain carries TRBV11-2 and TRBJ2-7; D uncertain. Germline V CDR1 and CDR2: SGHAT, FQNNGV. The CDR3 is 13 amino acids. The CDR3 coding sequence is TGTGCCTGCAGCTTAGAACTCTTCGGAGAGCAGTACTTC. This encodes CACSLELFGEQYF.

V gene TRBV7-9 combines with J gene TRBJ2-7, with D possibly matching TRBD1 (5 bases). CDR3 length equals 16 residues. Trimming left V 0 bases short and J 3 bases short, with 15 bases between. The germline V gene has CDR1 SEHNR and CDR2 FQNEAQ (reference sequence). The CDR3 DNA reads as TGTGCCAGCAGCTTAGCTTGCCACCCCCAGGGCTACGAGCAGTACTTC. Amino acids: CASSLACHPQGYEQYF.

Of note for this clonotype: At one end, the junction sequence differs from germline, possibly due to a read error. V gene TRBV28 combines with J gene TRBJ2-2; D gene uncertain. This CDR3 is 14 amino acids long. In germline, CDR1 is MDHEN, CDR2 SYDVKM. This CDR3 is CANSFTENTGELFF. The CDR3, as DNA: TGTGCCAACAGTTTTACAGAGAACACCGGGGAGCTGTTTTTT.